One and the same sample provided the 31 T cell receptor beta chains below, sequenced in a study of cytomegalovirus exposure and HLA in healthy donors. The PCR was carried out with 60 Vbeta primers and 13 Jbeta primers. Clones were read by immunoSEQ multiplex PCR, and TCRdb kept only the in-frame ones, dropping some. This sample carries about 84,000 clones, roughly 78% of them seen once, and the ten largest clones take about 2.7%. Sequenced input: PBMCs. These receptor sequences come from a male donor in good health and CMV-seropositive.

The chain joins TRBV19 to TRBJ2-7; 7 bases are a match to TRBD2. The junction had 9 bases not matched to a gene; V was cut back by 5 bases and J by 2 bases. The CDR3 is made up of 15 amino acids. In germline, CDR1 is LNHDA, CDR2 SQIVND (reference sequence). The CDR3 DNA sequence: TGTGCCAGTAGTGACCCGGGGGGAGGACCCTACGAGCAGTACTTC. This translates into CASSDPGGGPYEQYF.

The chain employs TRBV27 and TRBJ1-5; D call uncertain. The CDR3 runs to 15 residues. V lost 8 bases to trimming and J lost 1 base, with 15 bases between them. Germline V gene data show CDR1 as MNHEY and CDR2 as SMNVEV (reference sequence). The CDR3 sequence is CASPASGQSNQPQHF. Here the CDR3 DNA reads TGTGCCAGCCCTGCGTCGGGTCAAAGCAATCAGCCCCAGCATTTT.

The genes are TRBV28 and TRBJ1-5; 7 nucleotides agree with TRBD1. With V trimmed by 6 bases and J by 6 bases, 2 bases remained unmatched. Germline CDR1 and CDR2: MDHEN and SYDVKM. This CDR3 comprises 12 residues. This CDR3 reads CASSAGGQPQHF. The CDR3 DNA reads as TGTGCCAGCAGCGCAGGGGGTCAGCCCCAGCATTTT. Based on the CDR3 plus reference TRBV28 and TRBJ1-5, the full variable domain is DVKVTQSSRYLVKRTGEKVFLECVQDMDHENMFWYRQDPGLGLRLIYFSYDVKMKEKGDIPEGYSVSREKKERFSLILESASTNQTSMYLCASSAGGQPQHFGDGTRLSIL.

This chain links TRBV6-6 with TRBJ2-5; TRBD2 agrees at 10 bases. V shed 6 bases, J shed 5 bases, and the junction held 9 bases outside the gene matches. This CDR3 has 15 amino acids. CDR1 MNHNY and CDR2 SVGAGI come from the germline V gene (reference sequence). The CDR3 DNA is TGTGCCAGCAGGCTACCGGGACTAGCGTCGGAGACCCAGTACTTC. As protein: CASRLPGLASETQYF.

The J gene is TRBJ2-7, the V gene TRBV25-1, with unresolved D. Trimming left V 1 base short and J 4 bases short, with 8 bases between. Germline lookup yields CDR1 MGHDK and CDR2 SYGVNS. The CDR3 runs to 13 residues. In DNA form, the CDR3 reads TGTGCCAGCAGTGAATCTGGCTCTTACGAGCAGTACTTC. Translating gives CASSESGSYEQYF.

The rearrangement joins TRBV6-6 to TRBJ1-1; TRBD1 matches 7 bases. After removal of 2 bases from V and 9 bases from J, the junction contained 6 bases not matched to a gene. This CDR3 comprises 13 residues. Germline V lookup: CDR1 MNHNY, CDR2 SVGAGI (reference sequence). The CDR3 bases are TGTGCCAGCAGTTACCAGACAGGGCTACAAGCTTTCTTT. Translated: CASSYQTGLQAFF.

CDR3 bases: TGTGCCTGGAGTGTATTTAGCAGGGGGCGAGAGACCCAGTACTTC. This translates into CAWSVFSRGRETQYF. J is TRBJ2-5 and V is TRBV30, with 8 bases lining up with TRBD1. The CDR3 sequence is 15 residues long. The V and J ends lost 0 bases and 4 bases, in that order; junction bases with no gene match: 7. The V gene's germline CDR1 is GTSNPN and CDR2 SVGIG (reference sequence).

The chain has TRBV5-1 and TRBJ1-1; 11 bases line up with TRBD1. Germline trimming cut 0 bases from V and 1 base from J; bases unmatched to any gene: 5. Per the germline V gene, CDR1 is SGHRS and CDR2 is YFSETQ. The CDR3 consists of 17 residues. CDR3 DNA: TGCGCCAGCAGCTTGGTCGGACAGGGGGCCTGGAACACTGAAGCTTTCTTT. It yields the protein CASSLVGQGAWNTEAFF.

The chain recombines TRBV27 with TRBJ2-5; D might be TRBD2 (6 bases). The CDR3 consists of 13 residues. Trimming took 7 bases from V and 5 from J, leaving 14 bases between them. Germline V gene data show CDR1 as MNHEY and CDR2 as SMNVEV (reference sequence). DNA for the CDR3: TGTGCCAGCAAAAATCGGGGGTGGGAGACCCAGTACTTC. Translation: CASKNRGWETQYF.

The V gene is TRBV4-1, the J gene TRBJ2-7, with TRBD1 identical over 10 bases. The CDR3 is 16 amino acids. The V segment lost 0 bases and the J segment 2 bases; nucleotides outside the gene matches: 4. CDR1 MGHRA and CDR2 YSYEKL come from the germline V gene. CDR3 in DNA: TGCGCCAGCAGCCAAGATTTAGGGACAGGGGCCTACGAGCAGTACTTC. It is translated as CASSQDLGTGAYEQYF.

The chain combines TRBV28 with TRBJ1-3; tentatively, D is TRBD1 (6 bases). Germline loops: CDR1 MDHEN, CDR2 SYDVKM. There are 15 residues in the CDR3. Trimming left V 5 bases short and J 4 bases short, with 15 bases between. The CDR3 DNA reads as TGTGCCAGCAGTCGGTACAGGGATGGCGGAAACACCATATATTTT. Protein: CASSRYRDGGNTIYF.

V gene TRBV7-9 combines with J gene TRBJ2-1; D is undetermined. This CDR3 is built from 16 residues. CDR1 and CDR2 from the germline V gene are SEHNR and FQNEAQ (reference sequence). The V end lost 5 bases, the J end lost 4 bases, and 18 bases lay between the germline ends. As DNA, the CDR3 is TGTGCCAGCAGCCCGCGTCTGAGTGCCCCTTACAATGAGCAGTTCTTC. It specifies CASSPRLSAPYNEQFF.

The table lists this clone with a count of one. The gene calls are TRBV7-8 and TRBJ2-4, with 7 nucleotides matching TRBD1. Trimming cost V 3 bases and J 2 bases; bases outside gene matches: 13. The CDR3 totals 18 residues. The V gene's germline CDR1 is SGHVS and CDR2 FQNEAQ. The CDR3 DNA reads as TGTGCCAGCAGCTTGGGGATATACAGGGGTAGTACCAAAAACATTCAGTACTTC. This gives the protein CASSLGIYRGSTKNIQYF.

This chain links TRBV11-2 with TRBJ2-7, with TRBD2 identical over 7 bases. Germline CDR1 and CDR2: SGHAT and FQNNGV. Trimming at V came to 6 bases and at J to 2 bases, leaving 10 bases not matched to a gene. The CDR3 has 15 residues. This chain's CDR3 is CASRDSSGVPYEQYF. The CDR3, as DNA: TGTGCCAGCAGGGATTCTAGCGGAGTCCCCTACGAGCAGTACTTC.

The chain combines TRBV29-1 with TRBJ2-2; TRBD2 matches at 13 bases. The CDR3 length is 15 residues. The germline CDR1 and CDR2 sequences are SQVTM and ANQGSEA. V shed 6 bases and J 5 bases; nucleotides not matched to a gene: 6. Written as DNA, the CDR3 is TGCAGCGTCACGGGACTAGCGGGATATACCGGGGAGCTGTTTTTT. It codes for CSVTGLAGYTGELFF.

This clone came up once. The chain uses TRBV9 and TRBJ2-1; a possible D gene is TRBD1 (5 bases). Germline-derived CDR1 and CDR2 are SGDLS and YYNGEE. The CDR3 has 14 amino acids. V was shortened by 0 bases and J by 9 bases, with 13 bases between the two germline ends. The CDR3 DNA reads TGTGCCAGCAGCGTAGAGGGGATCGTCGGTGAGCAGTTCTTC. It codes for CASSVEGIVGEQFF.

This clone was observed a handful of times. The CDR3 sequence is CASSEATHNEQFF. The CDR3 region has the DNA TGTGCCAGCAGTGAGGCCACCCACAATGAGCAGTTCTTC. The V gene is TRBV6-4, the J gene TRBJ2-1; D not certain. Germline V lookup: CDR1 MRHNA, CDR2 SNTAGT. This CDR3 has 13 amino acids. V lost 3 bases and J lost 5, with 8 bases in between.

CDR3 protein: CASSSWGTSGAYEQYF. DNA for the CDR3: TGTGCCAGCAGCTCCTGGGGGACTAGCGGGGCCTACGAGCAGTACTTC. V and J are TRBV7-2 and TRBJ2-7, with 13 bases matching TRBD2. The CDR3 runs to 16 residues. The V segment lost 4 bases and the J segment 2 bases; nucleotides outside the gene matches: 5. From germline, CDR1 is SGHTA and CDR2 FQGNSA. Drawing the rest from reference TRBV7-2 and TRBJ2-7, the complete variable domain is GAGVSQSPSNKVTEKGKDVELRCDPISGHTALYWYRQSLGQGLEFLIYFQGNSAPDKSGLPSDRFSAERTGGSVSTLTIQRTQQEDSAVYLCASSSWGTSGAYEQYFGPGTRLTVT.

V usage is TRBV15 and J usage is TRBJ2-7, with D uncertain. CDR1 and CDR2 from the germline V gene are LNHNV and YYDKDF (reference sequence). V lost 3 bases and J 3 bases, leaving 12 bases between the germline ends. This CDR3 region has 14 residues. The CDR3 DNA reads as TGTGCCACCAGCAGGAGTTTACCAAGCTACGAGCAGTACTTC. Encoded protein: CATSRSLPSYEQYF.

The rearrangement uses TRBV18 and TRBJ2-7, with 7 positions matching TRBD2. CDR1 is KGHSH, CDR2 LQKENI, per germline. The CDR3 totals 16 residues. J lost 2 bases, V lost 0 bases, and 7 bases had no gene match. This CDR3 is CASSPPGGVMTYEQYF. CDR3 coding DNA: TGTGCCAGCTCACCACCGGGAGGGGTAATGACCTACGAGCAGTACTTC.

The CDR3 coding sequence is TGTGCCAGCAGTCGAGAGTCCACAGGGGGTTTGTACGAGCAGTACTTC. Amino acid sequence: CASSRESTGGLYEQYF. The chain joins TRBV7-2 to TRBJ2-7; 8 bases map to TRBD1. The germline CDR1 and CDR2 sequences are SGHTA and FQGNSA. This CDR3 is built from 16 residues. Losses at the gene ends were 6 bases for V and 4 bases for J; bases not matched to a gene: 14. Variable domain in full (rest from reference TRBV7-2 and TRBJ2-7): GAGVSQSPSNKVTEKGKDVELRCDPISGHTALYWYRQSLGQGLEFLIYFQGNSAPDKSGLPSDRFSAERTGGSVSTLTIQRTQQEDSAVYLCASSRESTGGLYEQYFGPGTRLTVT.

The V call is TRBV19, the J call TRBJ1-5, with D perhaps TRBD1 (5 bases). This CDR3 is built from 18 residues. The germline gives CDR1 LNHDA, CDR2 SQIVND (reference sequence). V was clipped by 4 bases and J by 0 bases, with 19 bases between them. CDR3 sequence: CASSSRTQLGYSNQPQHF. The CDR3 DNA reads TGTGCCAGTAGTAGTAGGACACAACTGGGGTATAGCAATCAGCCCCAGCATTTT.

J is TRBJ2-1 and V is TRBV7-9; a weak D match, TRBD2 (5 bases). Germline lookup yields CDR1 SEHNR and CDR2 FQNEAQ (reference sequence). Trimming took 5 bases from V and 7 from J, leaving 15 bases between them. This CDR3 spans 14 amino acids. In DNA, the CDR3 is TGTGCCAGCAGCAGCGGCCGCTTTGGGAATGAGCAGTTCTTC. Encoded protein: CASSSGRFGNEQFF. The full variable domain, with the rest looked up from reference TRBV7-9 and TRBJ2-1, is DTGVSQNPRHKITKRGQNVTFRCDPISEHNRLYWYRQTLGQGPEFLTYFQNEAQLEKSRLLSDRFSAERPKGSFSTLEIQRTEQGDSAMYLCASSSGRFGNEQFFGPGTRLTVL.

V and J are TRBV15 and TRBJ2-1, with D tentatively TRBD2 (5 bases). CDR3 length: 15 amino acids. The V gene's germline CDR1 is LNHNV and CDR2 YYDKDF (reference sequence). Trimming cost V 0 bases and J 2 bases, with 8 bases left between them. CDR3 protein: CATSRDPGTYNEQFF. The CDR3 DNA reads TGTGCCACCAGCAGAGATCCGGGAACCTACAATGAGCAGTTCTTC. Full variable domain (remainder filled in from reference TRBV15 and TRBJ2-1): DAMVIQNPRYQVTQFGKPVTLSCSQTLNHNVMYWYQQKSSQAPKLLFHYYDKDFNNEADTPDNFQSRRPNTSFCFLDIRSPGLGDTAMYLCATSRDPGTYNEQFFGPGTRLTVL.

J is TRBJ2-4 and V is TRBV29-1; tentatively, D is TRBD1 (5 bases). Germline CDR1 reads SQVTM; CDR2 reads ANQGSEA. The CDR3 is 14 residues long. Trimming left V 6 bases short and J 1 base short, with 13 bases between. The CDR3 region is CSVTGHNAKNIQYF. Here the CDR3 DNA reads TGCAGCGTCACCGGACACAATGCCAAAAACATTCAGTACTTC.

The rearrangement uses TRBV5-4 and TRBJ2-6, with a tentative D call TRBD1 (6 bases). The CDR3 loop spans 17 amino acids. Trimming cost V 2 bases and J 2 bases, with 14 bases left between them. Germline CDR1 reads SGHNT; CDR2 reads YYREEE (reference sequence). The CDR3 loop reads CASSLPRGRAGANVLTF. The DNA of the CDR3 is TGTGCCAGCAGCTTACCCAGGGGTAGAGCTGGGGCCAACGTCCTGACTTTC.

J is TRBJ1-1 and V is TRBV27, with D uncertain. The CDR3 extends over 16 amino acids. The germline V and J ends were trimmed by 5 bases and 0 bases, with 16 bases remaining between them. CDR1 is MNHEY and CDR2 is SMNVEV in the germline V gene (reference sequence). CDR3 protein: CASSSRSNVMNTEAFF. Here the CDR3 DNA reads TGTGCCAGCAGTAGCCGTTCAAACGTAATGAACACTGAAGCTTTCTTT.

V gene TRBV5-5 combines with J gene TRBJ2-7, with 11 nucleotides matching TRBD1. The ends lost 4 bases at V and 2 bases at J; junction bases unmatched: 5. The CDR3 runs to 15 residues. Germline V gives CDR1 SGHKS, CDR2 YYEKEE (reference sequence). CDR3 sequence (DNA): TGTGCCAGCAGCCGCGGGACAGGGGGACCCTACGAGCAGTACTTC. It encodes CASSRGTGGPYEQYF.

The chain recombines TRBV4-2 with TRBJ2-2; D is perhaps TRBD2 (7 bases). The CDR3 totals 15 residues. With 0 bases removed from V and 6 bases from J, the gap between germline ends came to 11 bases. CDR1 and CDR2 from the germline V gene are LGHNA and YNFKEQ. In DNA, the CDR3 is TGTGCCAGCAGCCAAGATCGGGGGGCGCCCGGGGAGCTGTTTTTT. The encoded protein is CASSQDRGAPGELFF.

CDR3 in DNA: TGTGCCTGGACTTATGGACAGGGTCGGGGGGATACGCAGTATTTT. The encoded protein is CAWTYGQGRGDTQYF. The gene calls are TRBV30 and TRBJ2-3, with 8 bases fitting TRBD1. The V gene's germline CDR1 is GTSNPN and CDR2 SVGIG (reference sequence). The CDR3 consists of 15 residues. The J segment lost 6 bases and the V segment lost 4 bases, leaving 12 bases of the junction unmatched.

This chain uses TRBV11-2 with TRBJ2-7, with 7 bases that match TRBD2. This CDR3 is 16 amino acids long. Germline values: CDR1 SGHAT, CDR2 FQNNGV. Trimming at V came to 1 base and at J to 4 bases, leaving 10 bases not matched to a gene. CDR3 sequence reads: CASSLVIAGEGYEQYF. In DNA, the CDR3 is TGTGCCAGCAGCTTAGTTATTGCGGGAGAAGGGTACGAGCAGTACTTC.